What follows are 15 T cell receptor beta chains derived from one specimen sequenced in a study of blood T cell repertoires in COVID-19. Sequencing used immunoSEQ multiplex PCR; TCRdb keeps in-frame clones, though not all of them. The sample records approximately 180,000 clones, more than 80% being singletons. Sequencing used peripheral blood. These receptors were taken from a man over 45 with acute or convalescent COVID-19.

In its sample, this clone was seen once. J is TRBJ1-2 and V is TRBV5-1; TRBD1 aligns across 7 bases. Germline CDR1 SGHRS, CDR2 YFSETQ. CDR3 size: 12 residues. V lost 4 bases to trimming and J lost 6 bases; unmatched junction nucleotides: 3. This chain's CDR3 is CASSAQGNGYTF. CDR3 bases: TGCGCCAGCAGCGCACAGGGGAATGGCTACACCTTC.

The DNA of the CDR3 is TGTGCCAGCAGGGCGGGGAGCAATCAGCCCCAGCATTTT. This translates into CASRAGSNQPQHF. This sequence joins TRBV12-3 or TRBV12-4 and TRBJ1-5; no definite D call. V lost 6 bases and J 1 base, leaving 7 bases between the germline ends. CDR3 length: 13 residues.

The chain couples TRBV2 to TRBJ1-4, with 7 bases lining up with TRBD1. The CDR3 is 13 residues long. J gave up 8 bases and V 3 bases, and 3 bases lay outside the gene matches. Germline lookup yields CDR1 SNHLY and CDR2 FYNNEI. CDR3 residues: CASSEGRGEKLFF. The CDR3 region has the DNA TGTGCCAGCAGTGAGGGCAGGGGGGAAAAACTGTTTTTT.

The J gene is TRBJ2-2, the V gene TRBV10-3; TRBD2 matches at 8 bases. This CDR3 region has 15 residues. The ends lost 7 bases at V and 1 base at J; junction bases unmatched: 5. CDR1 is ENHRY, CDR2 SYGVKD, per germline. The CDR3 bases are TGTGCCATCAACTCTCGGGGGGGGAACACCGGGGAGCTGTTTTTT. This translates into CAINSRGGNTGELFF.

V and J are TRBV27 and TRBJ1-2; D unclear. Germline-derived CDR1 and CDR2 are MNHEY and SMNVEV (reference sequence). The CDR3 loop spans 13 amino acids. V was cut by 3 bases and J by 1 base, with 6 bases left in between. The CDR3 nucleotides read TGTGCCAGCAGTTTGAACGGTAACTATGGCTACACCTTC. Encoded protein: CASSLNGNYGYTF.

The rearrangement uses TRBV5-5 and TRBJ1-3; D ambiguous. V was trimmed by 4 bases and J by 2 bases, leaving 13 bases between them. This CDR3 is built from 15 residues. Per germline, CDR1 SGHKS and CDR2 YYEKEE (reference sequence). Here the CDR3 DNA reads TGTGCCAGCAGCCTCGGGTTTAGTACTGGAAACACCATATATTTT. This codes for CASSLGFSTGNTIYF.

The chain uses TRBV28 and TRBJ2-1, with 12 bases lining up with TRBD2. Germline assignment: CDR1 MDHEN and CDR2 SYDVKM. Trimming at V came to 4 bases and at J to 7 bases, leaving 8 bases not matched to a gene. The CDR3 spans 16 residues. CDR3 residues: CASSSSFGLAGNEQFF. CDR3 coding DNA: TGTGCCAGCAGTTCCTCTTTCGGACTAGCGGGAAATGAGCAGTTCTTC. Together with reference TRBV28 and TRBJ2-1, the CDR3 gives the full variable domain: DVKVTQSSRYLVKRTGEKVFLECVQDMDHENMFWYRQDPGLGLRLIYFSYDVKMKEKGDIPEGYSVSREKKERFSLILESASTNQTSMYLCASSSSFGLAGNEQFFGPGTRLTVL.

The chain links TRBV2 to TRBJ2-7; 10 nucleotides line up with TRBD1. The CDR3 has 13 amino acids. The V gene's germline CDR1 is SNHLY and CDR2 FYNNEI. The V gene end was trimmed by 6 bases and the J gene end by 4 bases; junction bases not matched to a gene: 3. CDR3 sequence reads: CASRGQGTYEQYF. The CDR3 coding sequence is TGTGCCAGCAGGGGACAGGGGACATACGAGCAGTACTTC.

This clone was detected only once. The chain links TRBV19 to TRBJ1-2; D not resolved. The V gene lost 4 bases and the J gene lost 5 bases, with 14 bases spanning the gap. The germline V gene has CDR1 LNHDA and CDR2 SQIVND (reference sequence). This CDR3 is built from 14 residues. CDR3 in amino acids: CASSNKYSGYGYTF. CDR3 in DNA: TGTGCCAGTAGTAATAAGTATTCGGGATATGGCTACACCTTC.

The chain uses TRBV3-1 (or the pseudogene TRBV3-2) and TRBJ2-3; TRBD2 agrees at 12 bases. This CDR3 has 16 residues. J lost 5 bases, V lost 1 base, and 4 bases had no gene match. The V gene's germline CDR1 is LGHDT and CDR2 YNNKEL (reference sequence). CDR3 protein: CASSQGVGLAGDTQYF. The DNA for the CDR3 is TGTGCCAGCAGCCAAGGAGTGGGACTAGCGGGAGATACGCAGTATTTT.

The chain combines TRBV28 with TRBJ2-7; a weak D match, TRBD2 (7 bases). The germline V gene encodes CDR1 MDHEN and CDR2 SYDVKM. V lost 7 bases and J lost 4, with 20 bases in between. CDR3 length: 15 amino acids. The CDR3 bases are TGTGCCAGCACCCGAGGGGGGGGAGGGCGGTACGAGCAGTACTTC. Translation gives CASTRGGGGRYEQYF.

This clone was seen only a few times. V usage is TRBV27 and J usage is TRBJ1-5; TRBD1 matches 9 bases. The ends lost 10 bases at V and 6 bases at J; junction bases unmatched: 13. CDR3 length: 15 residues. Germline CDR1 reads MNHEY; CDR2 reads SMNVEV (reference sequence). The CDR3 sequence: CANLRDREYVQPQHF. For the CDR3, the DNA is TGTGCCAACCTCCGGGACAGGGAATATGTTCAGCCCCAGCATTTT.

CDR3 in DNA: TGTGCCTGGAGCGAACTTCGGGACAGTTATAATTCACCCCTCCACTTT. Translated, it gives CAWSELRDSYNSPLHF. The chain carries TRBV30 and TRBJ1-6, with TRBD1 matching over 7 bases. Germline loops: CDR1 GTSNPN, CDR2 SVGIG (reference sequence). V lost 3 bases to trimming and J lost 4 bases; unmatched junction nucleotides: 9. This CDR3 comprises 16 residues.

This chain uses TRBV9 with TRBJ2-2, with TRBD2 matching over 7 bases. The CDR3 length is 18 residues. Trimming took 0 bases from V and 3 from J; bases not matched to a gene: 11. Germline lookup yields CDR1 SGDLS and CDR2 YYNGEE. CDR3 loop: CASSVGGVPRGDTGELFF. The CDR3 DNA reads as TGTGCCAGCAGCGTAGGGGGGGTTCCCCGGGGGGACACCGGGGAGCTGTTTTTT.

This chain joins TRBV24-1 and TRBJ2-1; the match to TRBD2 covers 12 bases. The CDR3 covers 15 residues. Trimming removed 3 bases from V and 8 bases from J; junction bases left unmatched: 4. Germline V gives CDR1 KGHDR, CDR2 SFDVKD. DNA for the CDR3: TGTGCCACCAGTGATGCTAGCGGGAGGGTCGATGAGCAGTTCTTC. Translation: CATSDASGRVDEQFF.